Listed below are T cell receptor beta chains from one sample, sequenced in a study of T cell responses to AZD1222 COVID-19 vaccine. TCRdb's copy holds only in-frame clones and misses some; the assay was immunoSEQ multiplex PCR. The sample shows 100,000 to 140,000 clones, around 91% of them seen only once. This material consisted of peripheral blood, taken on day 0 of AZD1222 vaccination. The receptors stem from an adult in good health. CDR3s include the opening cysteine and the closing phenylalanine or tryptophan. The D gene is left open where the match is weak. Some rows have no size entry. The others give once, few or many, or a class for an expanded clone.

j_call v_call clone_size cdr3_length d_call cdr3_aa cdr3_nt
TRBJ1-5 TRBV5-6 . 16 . CASSFSGVRGNQPQHF TGTGCCAGCAGCTTCTCGGGGGTGCGAGGCAATCAGCCCCAGCATTTT
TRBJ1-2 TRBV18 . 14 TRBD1 CASSQGQTNYGYTF TGTGCCAGCTCACAGGGACAGACTAACTATGGCTACACCTTC
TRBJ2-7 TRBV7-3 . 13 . CASSLTGRREQYF TGTGCCAGCAGCTTAACCGGTCGACGCGAGCAGTACTTC
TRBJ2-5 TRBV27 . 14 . CASSFGGAQETQYF TGTGCCAGCAGTTTCGGAGGGGCCCAAGAGACCCAGTACTTC
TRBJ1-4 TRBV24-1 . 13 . CATKGDSLLLLFF TGTGCCACCAAGGGGGACTCCCTTTTGTTGCTGTTTTTT
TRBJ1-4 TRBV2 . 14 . CASRRTDVNEKLFF TGTGCCAGCAGGCGGACCGACGTTAATGAAAAACTGTTTTTT
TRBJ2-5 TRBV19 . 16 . CASSIGASAGQETQYF TGTGCCAGTAGTATCGGAGCCTCGGCGGGGCAAGAGACCCAGTACTTC
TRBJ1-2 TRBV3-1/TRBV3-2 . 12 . CASSRALYGYTF TGTGCCAGCAGCCGGGCCCTCTATGGCTACACCTTC
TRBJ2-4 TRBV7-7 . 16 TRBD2 CASSLDTGLAPNIQYF TGTGCCAGCAGCTTAGATACAGGACTAGCCCCAAACATTCAGTACTTC
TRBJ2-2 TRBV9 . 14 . CASSVGGGTGELFF TGTGCCAGCAGCGTAGGAGGGGGGACCGGGGAGCTGTTTTTT
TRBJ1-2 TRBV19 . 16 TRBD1 CASSPRGQSRYYGYTF TGTGCCAGTAGTCCTAGGGGACAGAGCCGGTACTATGGCTACACCTTC
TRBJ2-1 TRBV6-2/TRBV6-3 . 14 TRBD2 CASSYLAGESEQFF TGTGCCAGCAGTTACCTAGCGGGGGAAAGTGAGCAGTTCTTC
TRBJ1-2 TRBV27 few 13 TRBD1 CASSRTGDGGYTF TGTGCCAGCAGTCGTACAGGGGACGGGGGCTACACCTTC
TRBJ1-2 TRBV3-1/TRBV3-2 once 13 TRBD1 CASSHRDSYGYTF TGTGCCAGCAGCCACCGGGACAGCTATGGCTACACCTTC
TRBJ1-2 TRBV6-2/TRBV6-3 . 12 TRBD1 CASSRQGDGYTF TGTGCCAGCAGCCGACAGGGGGATGGCTACACCTTC
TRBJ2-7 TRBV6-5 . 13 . CASKGTGWFEQYF TGTGCCAGCAAGGGGACCGGGTGGTTCGAGCAGTACTTC
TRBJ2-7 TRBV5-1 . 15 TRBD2 CASSSIAGGLNEQYF TGCGCCAGCAGCTCCATAGCGGGGGGGCTCAACGAGCAGTACTTC
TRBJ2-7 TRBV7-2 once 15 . CASSLGGGIIYEQYF TGTGCCAGCAGCTTAGGGGGGGGCATAATATACGAGCAGTACTTC
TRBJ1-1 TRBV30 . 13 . CAWMGVTNTEAFF TGTGCCTGGATGGGGGTGACGAACACTGAAGCTTTCTTT
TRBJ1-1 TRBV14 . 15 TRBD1 CASSSTGVRGTEAFF TGTGCCAGCAGCTCGACAGGGGTGCGAGGCACTGAAGCTTTCTTT
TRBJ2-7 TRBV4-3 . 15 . CASSQESGHPNEQYF TGCGCCAGCAGCCAAGAGAGCGGACACCCCAACGAGCAGTACTTC
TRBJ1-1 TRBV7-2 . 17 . CASSYKGGLTGNTEAFF TGTGCCAGCAGCTACAAAGGCGGGTTGACAGGGAACACTGAAGCTTTCTTT
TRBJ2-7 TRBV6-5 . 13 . CASSYLGVYEQYF TGTGCCAGCAGTTACCTTGGGGTCTACGAGCAGTACTTC
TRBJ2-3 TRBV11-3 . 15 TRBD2 CASSSVAGMADTQYF TGTGCCAGCAGCTCCGTAGCGGGGATGGCAGATACGCAGTATTTT
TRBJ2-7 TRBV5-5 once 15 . CASSLVFGQFYEQYF TGTGCCAGCAGCTTGGTCTTTGGACAGTTCTACGAGCAGTACTTC
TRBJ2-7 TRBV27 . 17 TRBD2 CASSLSLGGLITYEQYF TGTGCCAGCAGTTTATCCTTGGGGGGACTAATAACCTACGAGCAGTACTTC
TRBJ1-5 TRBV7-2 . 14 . CASKGQGPNQPQHF TGTGCCAGCAAGGGCCAAGGGCCCAATCAGCCCCAGCATTTT
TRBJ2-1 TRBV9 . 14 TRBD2 CASSLSGGADEQFF TGTGCCAGCAGCCTTAGCGGGGGGGCCGATGAGCAGTTCTTC
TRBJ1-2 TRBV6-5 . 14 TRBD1 CASAPGQGRIGYTF TGTGCCAGCGCTCCCGGACAGGGGAGAATTGGCTACACCTTC
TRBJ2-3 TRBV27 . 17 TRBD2 CASSLSTLAGGRDTQYF TGTGCCAGCAGTTTATCGACACTAGCGGGGGGCCGGGATACGCAGTATTTT
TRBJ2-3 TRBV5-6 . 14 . CASRPRPSTDTQYF TGTGCCAGCAGACCACGCCCTAGCACAGATACGCAGTATTTT
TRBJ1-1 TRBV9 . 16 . CASSHIPRGSGTEAFF TGTGCCAGCAGTCATATCCCTCGGGGGTCGGGGACTGAAGCTTTCTTT
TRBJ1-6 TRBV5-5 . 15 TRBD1 CASSLWGTGGSPLHF TGTGCCAGCAGCTTATGGGGGACAGGTGGTTCACCCCTCCACTTT
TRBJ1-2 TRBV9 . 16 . CASSAPHRTVSFGYTF TGTGCCAGCAGTGCCCCCCACCGGACAGTAAGTTTTGGCTACACCTTC
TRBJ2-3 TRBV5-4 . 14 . CASSGEGYTDTQYF TGTGCCAGCAGCGGAGAGGGGTACACAGATACGCAGTATTTT
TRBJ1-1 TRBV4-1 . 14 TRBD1 CASSTRQGATEAFF TGCGCCAGCAGCACCCGACAGGGGGCGACTGAAGCTTTCTTT
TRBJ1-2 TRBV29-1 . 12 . CSVVEGGPGYTF TGCAGCGTTGTAGAGGGCGGCCCTGGCTACACCTTC